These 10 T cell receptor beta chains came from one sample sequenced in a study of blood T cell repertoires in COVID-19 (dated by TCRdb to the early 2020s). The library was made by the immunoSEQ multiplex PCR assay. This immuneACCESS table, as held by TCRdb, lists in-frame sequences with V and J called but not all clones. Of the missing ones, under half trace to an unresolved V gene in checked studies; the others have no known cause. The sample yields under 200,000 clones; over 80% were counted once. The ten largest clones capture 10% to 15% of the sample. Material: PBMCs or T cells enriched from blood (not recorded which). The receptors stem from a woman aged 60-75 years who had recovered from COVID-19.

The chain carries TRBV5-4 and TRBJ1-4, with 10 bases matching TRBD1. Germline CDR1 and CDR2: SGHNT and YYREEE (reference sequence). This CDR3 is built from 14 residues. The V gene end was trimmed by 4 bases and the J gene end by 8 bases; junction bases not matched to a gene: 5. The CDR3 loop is CASSQMDRGEKLFF. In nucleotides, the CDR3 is TGTGCCAGCAGCCAGATGGACAGGGGGGAAAAACTGTTTTTT.

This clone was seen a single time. The CDR3 sequence is CASSKTGGDTGELFF. The DNA of the CDR3 is TGTGCCAGCAGCAAGACAGGGGGCGACACCGGGGAGCTGTTTTTT. J is TRBJ2-2 and V is TRBV5-4, with 10 bases identical to TRBD1. Germline loops: CDR1 SGHNT, CDR2 YYREEE (reference sequence). V lost 4 bases, J lost 3 bases, and 3 bases stayed unmatched. This CDR3 has 15 residues.

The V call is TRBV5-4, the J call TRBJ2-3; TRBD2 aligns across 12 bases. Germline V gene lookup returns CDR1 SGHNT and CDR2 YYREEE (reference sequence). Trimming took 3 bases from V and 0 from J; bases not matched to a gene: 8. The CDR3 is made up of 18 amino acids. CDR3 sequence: CASSSGLAGILSTDTQYF. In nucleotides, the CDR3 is TGTGCCAGCAGCTCGGGACTAGCGGGCATACTTAGCACAGATACGCAGTATTTT.

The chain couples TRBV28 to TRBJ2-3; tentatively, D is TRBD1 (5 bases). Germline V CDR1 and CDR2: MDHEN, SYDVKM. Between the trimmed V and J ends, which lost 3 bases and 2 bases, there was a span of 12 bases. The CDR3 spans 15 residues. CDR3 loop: CASSFGAGPTDTQYF. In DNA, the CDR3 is TGTGCCAGCAGTTTTGGGGCAGGACCCACAGATACGCAGTATTTT.

CDR3 sequence reads: CASSLRSAGDGDTQYF. DNA of the CDR3: TGCGCCAGCAGCTTGCGATCAGCGGGGGACGGAGATACGCAGTATTTT. The chain employs TRBV5-1 and TRBJ2-3; TRBD2 matches 8 bases. This CDR3 contains 16 residues. Germline loops: CDR1 SGHRS, CDR2 YFSETQ. Trimming cost V 1 base and J 5 bases; bases outside gene matches: 9.

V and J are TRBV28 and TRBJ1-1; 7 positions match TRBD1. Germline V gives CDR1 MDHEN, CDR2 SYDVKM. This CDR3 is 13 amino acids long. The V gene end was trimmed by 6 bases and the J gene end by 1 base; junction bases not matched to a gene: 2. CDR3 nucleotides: TGTGCCAGCAGCTACAGGGGGAACACTGAAGCTTTCTTT. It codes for CASSYRGNTEAFF.

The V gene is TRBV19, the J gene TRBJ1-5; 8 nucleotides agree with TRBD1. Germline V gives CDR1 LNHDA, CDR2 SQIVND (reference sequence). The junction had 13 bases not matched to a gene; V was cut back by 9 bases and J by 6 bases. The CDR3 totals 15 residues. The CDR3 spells CASEAGGALFQPQHF. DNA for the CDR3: TGTGCCAGCGAAGCAGGGGGCGCTCTTTTTCAGCCCCAGCATTTT.

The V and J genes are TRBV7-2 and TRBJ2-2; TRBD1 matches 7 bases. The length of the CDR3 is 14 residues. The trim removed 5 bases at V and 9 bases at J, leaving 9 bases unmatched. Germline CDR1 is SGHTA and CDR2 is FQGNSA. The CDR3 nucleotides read TGTGCCAGCAGCGGGGACAGCCTACGCCGGGAGCTGTTTTTT. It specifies CASSGDSLRRELFF.

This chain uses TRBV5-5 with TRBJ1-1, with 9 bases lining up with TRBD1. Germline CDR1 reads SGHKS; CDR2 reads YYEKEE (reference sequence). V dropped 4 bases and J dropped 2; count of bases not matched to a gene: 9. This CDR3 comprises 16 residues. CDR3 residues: CASSVLRDRVNTEAFF. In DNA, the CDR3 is TGTGCCAGCAGCGTCCTCCGGGACAGGGTTAACACTGAAGCTTTCTTT.

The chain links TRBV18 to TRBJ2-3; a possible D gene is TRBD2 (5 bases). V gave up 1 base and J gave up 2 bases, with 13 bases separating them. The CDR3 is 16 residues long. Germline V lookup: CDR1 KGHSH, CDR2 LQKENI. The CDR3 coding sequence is TGTGCCAGCTCACCACGAGTCCCCCGGGACACAGATACGCAGTATTTT. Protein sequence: CASSPRVPRDTDTQYF.